Here is one T cell receptor beta chain with its context. Its target is not known. The record originates from a study of shared clonotypes between healthy human individuals. Every subset had its genomic DNA shared out evenly among several immunoSEQ plates. In the original workflow: From ImmunoSEQ came sequences covering only the junction and carrying no quality scores, so filtering differed. Libraries were prepared by immunoSEQ multiplex PCR; TCRdb keeps only in-frame clonotypes and omits some of them. The DNA was the basis for D and trimming; V, J and clone size are from that table. The sample lists more than 500,000 clones, about 95% occurring once. Study-level findings and limits: Four donors held about 5.1% of naive CD4 clonotypes in common.

The V gene's germline CDR1 is SGHKS and CDR2 YYEKEE (reference sequence). The CDR3 is 15 residues long. Trimming took 0 bases from V and 0 from J, leaving 7 bases between them. Naive CD8 cells were CD45RO-negative, positively selected for CCR7, excluding terminally differentiated effector memory CD45RA+ cells. Input material: naive CD8+ T cells sorted from blood. The chain combines TRBV5-5 with TRBJ2-1; D ambiguous. This clonotype was sampled from a woman younger than 45 in good health. For the CDR3, the DNA is TGTGCCAGCAGCTTGGGGTGGAGCTCCTACAATGAGCAGTTCTTC. This encodes CASSLGWSSYNEQFF.